This is a list of T cell receptor beta chains from one sample in a study of blood T cells in healthy people across ages. TCRdb reprocessed the 5' RACE reads via MiXCR and lists one record per CDR3 protein. The sample carries 700,000 to 950,000 distinct CDR3 sequences, roughly 43% recorded once. Sequenced material: blood. These receptors came from a woman aged 60-75 years in good health. Both conserved end residues are part of each CDR3. D genes are given only for firm matches. Size tells how often a clone was seen (once, few, many) or the class of an expanded clone, and some rows leave it out.

j_gene: TRBJ2-7; abundance: .; v_gene: TRBV20-1; d_gene: .; CDR3aa: CSAAASDYEQYF; CDR3nt: TGCAGTGCTGCAGCCTCAGACTACGAGCAGTACTTC
j_gene: TRBJ1-5; abundance: .; v_gene: TRBV7-2; d_gene: .; CDR3aa: CASSPGVREPQHF; CDR3nt: TGTGCCAGCAGCCCCGGGGTGCGGGAGCCCCAGCATTTT
j_gene: TRBJ1-1; abundance: .; v_gene: TRBV28; d_gene: .; CDR3aa: CASSLFGGKAFF; CDR3nt: TGTGCCAGCAGTTTATTTGGGGGGAAAGCTTTCTTT
j_gene: TRBJ2-1; abundance: .; v_gene: TRBV7-3; d_gene: .; CDR3aa: CASSLRQGPYNEQFF; CDR3nt: TGTGCCAGCAGCTTAAGGCAGGGACCCTACAATGAGCAGTTCTTC
j_gene: TRBJ1-1; abundance: .; v_gene: TRBV29-1; d_gene: TRBD1; CDR3aa: CSFRDRGLMNTEAFF; CDR3nt: TGCAGCTTCCGGGACAGGGGGCTAATGAACACTGAAGCTTTCTTT
j_gene: TRBJ2-1; abundance: .; v_gene: TRBV10-3; d_gene: TRBD2; CDR3aa: CAISDGREWNEQFF; CDR3nt: TGTGCCATCAGTGATGGGCGGGAGTGGAATGAACAGTTCTTC
j_gene: TRBJ2-5; abundance: once; v_gene: TRBV5-1; d_gene: .; CDR3aa: CASSPRDPSSYNERYF; CDR3nt: TGCGCCAGCAGCCCCCGGGACCCTAGCTCCTACAATGAGCGGTACTTC
j_gene: TRBJ1-1; abundance: once; v_gene: TRBV29-1; d_gene: .; CDR3aa: CSGLQGGGTEAFF; CDR3nt: TGCAGCGGTTTACAGGGCGGGGGCACTGAAGCTTTCTTT
j_gene: TRBJ2-6; abundance: many; v_gene: TRBV20-1; d_gene: .; CDR3aa: CSARGPAGANVLTF; CDR3nt: TGCAGTGCTAGGGGTCCAGCTGGGGCCAACGTCCTGACTTTC
j_gene: TRBJ2-7; abundance: .; v_gene: TRBV6-5; d_gene: TRBD1; CDR3aa: CASSYKPTGTGSNEQYF; CDR3nt: TGTGCCAGCAGTTACAAACCGACCGGGACAGGGAGTAACGAGCAGTACTTC
j_gene: TRBJ2-3; abundance: .; v_gene: TRBV29-1; d_gene: .; CDR3aa: CSVAPSRDTQYF; CDR3nt: TGCAGCGTTGCGCCTAGTCGGGATACGCAGTATTTT
j_gene: TRBJ1-2; abundance: .; v_gene: TRBV20-1; d_gene: .; CDR3aa: CSATAPLGIGDSDGYTF; CDR3nt: TGCAGTGCTACCGCCCCGCTCGGGATTGGGGATTCGGATGGCTACACCTTC
j_gene: TRBJ2-7; abundance: few; v_gene: TRBV20-1; d_gene: .; CDR3aa: CSARREGPPYEQYF; CDR3nt: TGCAGTGCTAGACGTGAGGGGCCCCCTTACGAGCAGTACTTC
j_gene: TRBJ2-1; abundance: few; v_gene: TRBV2; d_gene: .; CDR3aa: CASREVGFLSYNEQFF; CDR3nt: TGTGCCAGCAGGGAGGTAGGCTTCCTCTCCTACAATGAGCAGTTCTTC
j_gene: TRBJ2-7; abundance: .; v_gene: TRBV20-1; d_gene: .; CDR3aa: CSAGRPGSSYEQYF; CDR3nt: TGCAGTGCTGGACGTCCAGGTAGCTCCTACGAGCAGTACTTC
j_gene: TRBJ2-5; abundance: .; v_gene: TRBV7-2; d_gene: .; CDR3aa: CASSSPGSPETQYF; CDR3nt: TGTGCCAGCAGCTCCCCCGGGAGCCCAGAGACCCAGTACTTC
j_gene: TRBJ2-5; abundance: .; v_gene: TRBV7-2; d_gene: TRBD2; CDR3aa: CASSLGTLAAVETQYF; CDR3nt: TGTGCCAGCAGCTTAGGTACACTAGCGGCGGTGGAGACCCAGTACTTC
j_gene: TRBJ2-1; abundance: few; v_gene: TRBV7-9; d_gene: TRBD2; CDR3aa: CASILTPSGNSDEQFF; CDR3nt: TGTGCCAGCATCCTTACCCCTAGCGGGAACTCGGATGAGCAGTTCTTC
j_gene: TRBJ2-7; abundance: .; v_gene: TRBV30; d_gene: TRBD1; CDR3aa: CARSASGGPYEQYF; CDR3nt: TGTGCCAGGAGTGCCTCAGGGGGACCCTACGAGCAGTACTTC
j_gene: TRBJ2-7; abundance: many; v_gene: TRBV29-1; d_gene: TRBD2; CDR3aa: CSAGSGGDEQYF; CDR3nt: TGCAGCGCTGGCTCGGGGGGTGACGAGCAGTACTTC
j_gene: TRBJ1-2; abundance: few; v_gene: TRBV5-6; d_gene: .; CDR3aa: CASSLDIQYGYTF; CDR3nt: TGTGCCAGCAGCTTAGACATCCAATATGGCTACACCTTC
j_gene: TRBJ2-2; abundance: few; v_gene: TRBV5-1; d_gene: TRBD1; CDR3aa: CASSLIQGARTGELFF; CDR3nt: TGCGCCAGCAGCTTGATTCAGGGGGCAAGGACCGGGGAGCTGTTTTTT
j_gene: TRBJ2-5; abundance: .; v_gene: TRBV7-6; d_gene: .; CDR3aa: CASSWQSQETQYF; CDR3nt: TGTGCCAGCAGCTGGCAGTCCCAAGAGACCCAGTACTTC
j_gene: TRBJ2-3; abundance: .; v_gene: TRBV5-1; d_gene: TRBD2; CDR3aa: CASSRGTSGGTSTDTQYF; CDR3nt: TGCGCCAGCAGCAGGGGGACTAGCGGGGGGACCAGCACAGATACGCAGTATTTT
j_gene: TRBJ2-7; abundance: .; v_gene: TRBV7-2; d_gene: .; CDR3aa: CASSLGPGAPEQYF; CDR3nt: TGTGCCAGCAGCTTAGGGCCGGGAGCTCCCGAGCAGTACTTC
j_gene: TRBJ2-1; abundance: .; v_gene: TRBV4-1; d_gene: TRBD2; CDR3aa: CASSQEKLAGDHEQFF; CDR3nt: TGCGCCAGCAGCCAAGAAAAACTAGCGGGAGACCATGAGCAGTTCTTC
j_gene: TRBJ2-3; abundance: .; v_gene: TRBV7-2; d_gene: TRBD2; CDR3aa: CASSLVGSGGTDTQYF; CDR3nt: TGTGCCAGCAGCTTAGTTGGTAGCGGGGGCACAGATACGCAGTATTTT
j_gene: TRBJ2-7; abundance: once; v_gene: TRBV21-1; d_gene: .; CDR3aa: CASSIRQGNYEQYF; CDR3nt: TGTGCCAGCAGCATAAGACAGGGGAACTACGAGCAGTACTTC